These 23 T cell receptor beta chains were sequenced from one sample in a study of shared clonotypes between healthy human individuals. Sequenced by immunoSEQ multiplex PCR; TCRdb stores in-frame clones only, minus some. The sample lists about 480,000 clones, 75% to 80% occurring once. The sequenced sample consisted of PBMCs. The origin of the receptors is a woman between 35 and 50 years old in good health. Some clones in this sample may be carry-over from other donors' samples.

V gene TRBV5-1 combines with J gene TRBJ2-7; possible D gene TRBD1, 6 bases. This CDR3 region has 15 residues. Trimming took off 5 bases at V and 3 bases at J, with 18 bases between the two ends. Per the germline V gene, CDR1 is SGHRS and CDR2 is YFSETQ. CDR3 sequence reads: CASRQGSIGNYEQYF. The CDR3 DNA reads TGCGCCAGCAGACAGGGATCAATCGGCAACTACGAGCAGTACTTC.

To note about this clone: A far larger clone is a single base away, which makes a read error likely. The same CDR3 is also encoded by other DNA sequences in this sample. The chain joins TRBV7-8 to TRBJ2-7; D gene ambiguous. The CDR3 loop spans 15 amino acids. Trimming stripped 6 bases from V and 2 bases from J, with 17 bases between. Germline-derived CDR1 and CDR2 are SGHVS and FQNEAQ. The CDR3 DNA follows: TGTGCCAGCAGTTTCCTCCGCTACTCGCCCTACGAGCAGTACTTC. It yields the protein CASSFLRYSPYEQYF.

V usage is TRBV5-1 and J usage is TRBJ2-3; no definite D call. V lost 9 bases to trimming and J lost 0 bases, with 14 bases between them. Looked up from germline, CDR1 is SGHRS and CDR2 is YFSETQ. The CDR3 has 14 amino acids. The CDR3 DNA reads TGCGCCACCGCTGAAGCGCCTAGCACAGATACGCAGTATTTT. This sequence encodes CATAEAPSTDTQYF.

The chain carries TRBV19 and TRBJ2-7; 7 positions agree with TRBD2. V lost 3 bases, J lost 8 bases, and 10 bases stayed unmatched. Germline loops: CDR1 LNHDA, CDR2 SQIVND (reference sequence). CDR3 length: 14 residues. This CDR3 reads CASSMRTSSWKQYF. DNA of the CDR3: TGTGCCAGTAGTATGAGGACTAGTTCATGGAAGCAGTACTTC.

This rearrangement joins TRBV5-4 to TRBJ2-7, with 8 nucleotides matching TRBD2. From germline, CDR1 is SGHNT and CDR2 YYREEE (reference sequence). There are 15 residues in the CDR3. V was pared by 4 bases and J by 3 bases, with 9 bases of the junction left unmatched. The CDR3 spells CASSPSGGLNYEQYF. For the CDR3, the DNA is TGTGCCAGCAGCCCCAGCGGGGGCCTAAACTACGAGCAGTACTTC. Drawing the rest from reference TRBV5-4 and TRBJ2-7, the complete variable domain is ETGVTQSPTHLIKTRGQQVTLRCSSQSGHNTVSWYQQALGQGPQFIFQYYREEENGRGNFPPRFSGLQFPNYSSELNVNALELDDSALYLCASSPSGGLNYEQYFGPGTRLTVT.

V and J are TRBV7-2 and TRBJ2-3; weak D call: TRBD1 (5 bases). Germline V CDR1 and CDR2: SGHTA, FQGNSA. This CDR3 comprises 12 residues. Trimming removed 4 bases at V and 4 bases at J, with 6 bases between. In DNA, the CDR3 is TGTGCCAGCAGCTGGGGCGCAGATACGCAGTATTTT. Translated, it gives CASSWGADTQYF.

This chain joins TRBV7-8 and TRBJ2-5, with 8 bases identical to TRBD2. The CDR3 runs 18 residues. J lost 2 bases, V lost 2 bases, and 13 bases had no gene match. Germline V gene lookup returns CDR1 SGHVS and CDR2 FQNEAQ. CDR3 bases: TGTGCCAGCAGCTTATTCCGGGGACTAGTCCCCAGTCAAGAGACCCAGTACTTC. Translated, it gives CASSLFRGLVPSQETQYF.

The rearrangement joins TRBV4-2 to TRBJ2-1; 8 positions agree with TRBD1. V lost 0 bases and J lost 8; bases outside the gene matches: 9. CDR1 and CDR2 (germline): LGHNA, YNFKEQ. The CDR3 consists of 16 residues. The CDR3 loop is CASSQDGGPGGDEQFF. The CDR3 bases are TGTGCCAGCAGCCAAGACGGGGGCCCAGGGGGCGATGAGCAGTTCTTC.

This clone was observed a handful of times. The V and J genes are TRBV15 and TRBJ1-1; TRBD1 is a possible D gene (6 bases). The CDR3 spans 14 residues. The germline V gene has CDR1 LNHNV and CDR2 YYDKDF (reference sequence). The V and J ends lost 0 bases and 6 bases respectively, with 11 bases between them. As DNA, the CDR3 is TGTGCCACCAGCAGAGATGAGGGGGGCGCTGAAGCTTTCTTT. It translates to CATSRDEGGAEAFF.

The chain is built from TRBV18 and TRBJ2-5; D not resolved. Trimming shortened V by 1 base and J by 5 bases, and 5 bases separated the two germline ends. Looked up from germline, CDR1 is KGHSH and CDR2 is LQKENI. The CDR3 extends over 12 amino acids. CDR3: CASSPQAETQYF. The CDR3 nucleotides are TGTGCCAGCTCACCACAGGCGGAGACCCAGTACTTC.

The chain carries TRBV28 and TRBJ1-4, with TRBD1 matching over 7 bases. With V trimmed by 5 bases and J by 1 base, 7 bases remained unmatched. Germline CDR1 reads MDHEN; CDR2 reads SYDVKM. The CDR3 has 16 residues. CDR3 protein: CASSRITGETNEKLFF. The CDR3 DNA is TGTGCCAGCAGTCGGATCACAGGGGAAACTAATGAAAAACTGTTTTTT.

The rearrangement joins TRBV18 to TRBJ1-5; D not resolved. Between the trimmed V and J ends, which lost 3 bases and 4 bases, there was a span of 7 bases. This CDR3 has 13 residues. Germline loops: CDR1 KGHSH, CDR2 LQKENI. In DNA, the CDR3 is TGTGCCAGCTCACCTGCACGAAATCAGCCCCAGCATTTT. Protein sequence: CASSPARNQPQHF.

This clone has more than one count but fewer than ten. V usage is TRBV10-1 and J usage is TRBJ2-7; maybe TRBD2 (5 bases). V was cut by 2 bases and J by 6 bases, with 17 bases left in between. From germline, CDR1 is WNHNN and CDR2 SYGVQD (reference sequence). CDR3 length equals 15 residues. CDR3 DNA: TGCGCCAGCAGTGAGGGTGGTGTGGGAGCGGTCGAGCAGTACTTC. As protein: CASSEGGVGAVEQYF.

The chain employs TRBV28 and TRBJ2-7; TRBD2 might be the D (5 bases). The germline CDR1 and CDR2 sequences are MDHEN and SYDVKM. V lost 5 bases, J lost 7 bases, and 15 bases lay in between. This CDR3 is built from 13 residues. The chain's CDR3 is CASSTGGRWEQYF. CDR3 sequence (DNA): TGTGCCAGCAGTACCGGAGGACGGTGGGAGCAGTACTTC.

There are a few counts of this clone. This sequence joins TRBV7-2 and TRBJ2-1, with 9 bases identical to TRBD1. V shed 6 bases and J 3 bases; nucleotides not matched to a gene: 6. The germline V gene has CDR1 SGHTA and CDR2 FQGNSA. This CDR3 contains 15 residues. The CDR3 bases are TGTGCCAGCAGAAGAACAGGGGGCCGCTACAATGAGCAGTTCTTC. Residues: CASRRTGGRYNEQFF.

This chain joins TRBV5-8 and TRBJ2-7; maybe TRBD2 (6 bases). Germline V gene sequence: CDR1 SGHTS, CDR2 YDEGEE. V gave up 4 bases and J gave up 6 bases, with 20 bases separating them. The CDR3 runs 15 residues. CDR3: CASSRSFEGGFEQYF. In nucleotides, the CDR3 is TGTGCCAGCAGCCGCAGCTTCGAGGGAGGTTTCGAGCAGTACTTC.

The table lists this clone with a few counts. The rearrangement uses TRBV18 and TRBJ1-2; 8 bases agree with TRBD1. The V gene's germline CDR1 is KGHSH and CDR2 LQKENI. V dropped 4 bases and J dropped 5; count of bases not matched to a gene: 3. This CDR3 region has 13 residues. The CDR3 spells CASSLDRAYGYTF. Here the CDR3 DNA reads TGTGCCAGCTCACTGGACAGGGCTTATGGCTACACCTTC.

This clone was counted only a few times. The CDR3 loop reads CASSLDPGQGTDTQYF. The CDR3 nucleotides are TGCGCCAGCAGCTTGGATCCGGGACAGGGCACAGATACGCAGTATTTT. The genes are TRBV5-1 and TRBJ2-3; 8 nucleotides match TRBD1. V lost 0 bases, J lost 1 base, and 4 bases stayed unmatched. The CDR3 is 16 amino acids. CDR1 SGHRS and CDR2 YFSETQ come from the germline V gene. Supplemented by reference TRBV5-1 and TRBJ2-3, the full variable domain reads KAGVTQTPRYLIKTRGQQVTLSCSPISGHRSVSWYQQTPGQGLQFLFEYFSETQRNKGNFPGRFSGRQFSNSRSEMNVSTLELGDSALYLCASSLDPGQGTDTQYFGPGTRLTVL.

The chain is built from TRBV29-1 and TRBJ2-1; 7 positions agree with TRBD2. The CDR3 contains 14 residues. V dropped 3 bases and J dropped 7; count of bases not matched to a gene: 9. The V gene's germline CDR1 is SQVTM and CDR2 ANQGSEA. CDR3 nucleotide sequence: TGCAGCGTTGACCGCAGCGGGAAGGGTAATGAGCAGTTCTTC. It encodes CSVDRSGKGNEQFF.

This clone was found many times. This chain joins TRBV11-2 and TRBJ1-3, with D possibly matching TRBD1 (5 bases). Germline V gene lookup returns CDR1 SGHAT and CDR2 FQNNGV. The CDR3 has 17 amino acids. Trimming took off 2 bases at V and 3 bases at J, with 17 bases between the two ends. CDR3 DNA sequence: TGTGCCAGCAGCTTATGGGGGGAGAGTCCTTTTGGAAACACCATATATTTT. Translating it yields CASSLWGESPFGNTIYF.

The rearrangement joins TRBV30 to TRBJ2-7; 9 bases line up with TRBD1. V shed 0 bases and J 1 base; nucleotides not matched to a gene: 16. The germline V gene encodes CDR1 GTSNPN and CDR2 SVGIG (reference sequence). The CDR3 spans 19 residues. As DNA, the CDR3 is TGTGCCTGGAGTGTCCCCCGAACTTTACCGGGACAGGGTTCCTACGAGCAGTACTTC. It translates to CAWSVPRTLPGQGSYEQYF.

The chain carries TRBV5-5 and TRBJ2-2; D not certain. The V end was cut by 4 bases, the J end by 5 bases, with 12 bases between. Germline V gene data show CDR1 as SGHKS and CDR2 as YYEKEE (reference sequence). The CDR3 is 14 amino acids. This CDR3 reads CASSLSYRTGELFF. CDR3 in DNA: TGTGCCAGCAGCCTAAGTTACAGAACCGGGGAGCTGTTTTTT. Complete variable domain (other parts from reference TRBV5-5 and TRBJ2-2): DAGVTQSPTHLIKTRGQQVTLRCSPISGHKSVSWYQQVLGQGPQFIFQYYEKEERGRGNFPDRFSARQFPNYSSELNVNALLLGDSALYLCASSLSYRTGELFFGEGSRLTVL.

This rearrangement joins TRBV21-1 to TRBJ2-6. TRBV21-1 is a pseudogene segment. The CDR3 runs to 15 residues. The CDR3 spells CASSKVDSGANVLTF. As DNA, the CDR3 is TGTGCCAGCAGCAAAGTGGACTCTGGGGCCAACGTCCTGACTTTC.